This T cell receptor beta chain was sequenced in a study of cytomegalovirus exposure and HLA in healthy donors. Whole-study context: Falling in the Caucasian-associated ancestry cluster were about 80% of 300 to 500 genotyped donors.

Primers included in the PCR were 60 Vbeta and 13 Jbeta primers. Profiled with immunoSEQ multiplex PCR; TCRdb holds only in-frame clones, not every one. The sample lists 150,000 or so clones; roughly four fifths were seen once. The CDR3 is made up of 15 amino acids. CDR1 KGHSH and CDR2 LQKENI come from the germline V gene. Germline trimming cut 6 bases from V and 4 bases from J; bases unmatched to any gene: 6. General study findings and limits: HLA allele associations emerged for roughly 16,000 TCR beta sequences in a later analysis, at 0.05 false discovery rate. The study listed roughly 160 cytomegalovirus-associated TCR beta chains.

This clone was seen once. Its antigen is not known. The sequence was collected from a female donor in good health and CMV-seronegative. The sample was PBMCs. This chain joins TRBV18 and TRBJ1-2; 12 bases are shared with TRBD1. The CDR3 loop reads CASSPGQGAGYGYTF. Here the CDR3 DNA reads TGTGCCAGCTCCCCGGGACAGGGGGCCGGCTATGGCTACACCTTC.